Listed below are T cell receptor beta chains from one sample, sequenced in a study of beta chain features in type 1 diabetes. TCRdb keeps only in-frame clones here, not all; method: immunoSEQ multiplex PCR. The table shows 300,000 to 350,000 clones, with 7% to 10% occurring only once. Material: central memory CD4+ T cells from blood. The source of these receptors is a man in his thirties or forties with type 1 diabetes. Each CDR3 is given with its conserved first and last residue. A D gene is named only where the DNA matches it firmly. For some rows the clone size is stated as once, few or many, or as a class when expanded; others skip it.

D gene,clone size,J gene,V gene,CDR3 protein
.,few,TRBJ2-3,TRBV30,CAWMGGTTDTQYF
.,few,TRBJ1-1,TRBV6-5,CASSYGALTGNTEAFF
.,.,TRBJ1-2,TRBV10-3,CAISETGSSGYTF
TRBD2,few,TRBJ2-5,TRBV6-5,CASSYPAGGLETQYF
.,.,TRBJ1-5,TRBV15,CATSRGNQPQHF
TRBD1,many,TRBJ1-4,TRBV5-5,CASSFQGATEKLFF
.,.,TRBJ1-5,TRBV29-1,CSVASGHGDQPQHF
.,few,TRBJ2-2,TRBV18,CASSESEGSGELFF
.,few,TRBJ1-4,TRBV5-4,CASSLGGRNEKLFF
.,few,TRBJ2-5,TRBV2,CASRAPLQETQYF
TRBD1,.,.,TRBV7-2,CASSVKQGTRSEQYF
.,.,TRBJ2-7,TRBV4-1,CASSQDLNSYEQYF
.,.,TRBJ2-1,TRBV19,CASSKQTNYNEQFF
TRBD1,few,TRBJ2-1,TRBV9,CASSRDSPNEQFF
.,few,TRBJ1-3,TRBV7-2,CASSLSGGGNTIYF
TRBD1,.,TRBJ2-7,TRBV7-2,CASSFSTGEYEQYF
.,few,TRBJ1-6,TRBV5-1,CASSRGTATLSYNSPLHF
.,.,TRBJ2-3,TRBV2,CASSQNRDTQYF
TRBD2,.,TRBJ2-5,TRBV4-3,CASSQSRLAGGQETQYF
TRBD1,.,TRBJ1-2,TRBV7-9,CASSLGTGDDYGYTF
TRBD1,.,TRBJ1-4,TRBV29-1,CSVGQGGGNEKLFF
.,few,TRBJ1-6,TRBV11-2,CASSLSVSPLHF
TRBD1,.,TRBJ1-2,TRBV6-1,CASSQAHRGFHTF
.,many,TRBJ1-2,TRBV2,CASMFGRPSGGYTF
TRBD2,.,TRBJ2-3,TRBV5-1,CASSSFEGGGDTQYF
.,.,TRBJ2-1,TRBV21-1,CASSKRNRTSGANTQFF
TRBD1,many,TRBJ1-5,TRBV2,CASSGQGSPPQHF
TRBD1,.,TRBJ1-6,TRBV6-1,CASSEITGDSPLHF
TRBD1,few,TRBJ2-7,TRBV29-1,CSAQRGTGRPSGSEQYF
.,many,TRBJ2-2,TRBV4-1,CASSQDPGRNTGELFF
.,.,TRBJ1-1,TRBV7-2,CASSYSGPTEAFF
TRBD1,.,TRBJ1-2,TRBV5-1,CASRPTGDNYGYTF
.,few,TRBJ1-1,TRBV7-9,CASSPRQSENTEAFF
.,.,TRBJ1-1,TRBV19,CASSITRHAEAFF
.,few,TRBJ2-3,TRBV15,CATSGRTGLTDTQYF
TRBD2,few,TRBJ2-1,TRBV11-3,CASSGGDEQFF
TRBD1,.,TRBJ1-2,TRBV5-6,CASSEPDRVRYGYTF
.,.,TRBJ2-2,TRBV7-2,CASSFSTNTGELFF
.,few,TRBJ1-6,TRBV2,CASSGGGRPNSPLHF
TRBD1,few,TRBJ2-4,TRBV29-1,CSVERQGGNIQYF
.,few,TRBJ1-1,TRBV19,CASSTSKDTEAFF
.,.,TRBJ2-7,TRBV2,CASRVQGNEQYF
.,few,TRBJ2-5,TRBV29-1,CSALPAGPETQYF
.,.,TRBJ2-5,TRBV30,CAWSKGRLQETQYF
.,few,TRBJ2-6,TRBV6-5,CASSLSQGSGANVLTF
.,few,TRBJ2-3,TRBV27,CASSLGGEGPDTQYF
TRBD1,.,TRBJ1-5,TRBV9,CASSRGQEDNQPQHF
TRBD2,.,TRBJ2-3,TRBV11-2,CASSLFSGGSTDTQYF
.,.,TRBJ2-6,TRBV30,CAWRPGGPYSLGANVLTF
.,few,TRBJ2-5,TRBV6-6,CASSYSGWETQYF
.,few,TRBJ1-5,TRBV6-6,CASSYGGAGQPQHF
.,few,TRBJ2-3,TRBV5-1,CASSLGRGTDTQYF
.,.,TRBJ1-1,TRBV20-1,CSAPLNTEAFF
.,few,TRBJ2-5,TRBV28,CASSASPGTRETQYF
TRBD1,.,TRBJ2-1,TRBV7-9,CASSLAGQGKFF